This entry lists 23 T cell receptor beta chains sequenced from one sample in a study of T cells in localized non-small cell lung cancer. TCRdb's copy holds only in-frame clones and misses some; the assay was immunoSEQ multiplex PCR. The sample records approximately 30,000 clones, approximately 88% being singletons. The material sequenced was peripheral blood mononuclear cells, taken before any cancer treatment. The source is a woman aged 40-75 years with stage III lung adenocarcinoma.

This chain links TRBV7-8 with TRBJ1-2, with no clear D. The germline gives CDR1 SGHVS, CDR2 FQNEAQ. V was trimmed by 5 bases and J by 5 bases, leaving 12 bases between them. The CDR3 is 13 amino acids. The CDR3: CASSEDYSYGYTF. For the CDR3, the DNA is TGTGCCAGCAGCGAGGACTACTCTTATGGCTACACCTTC.

V gene TRBV2 combines with J gene TRBJ2-2; TRBD2 is a possible D gene (5 bases). The CDR3 has 15 residues. Trimming left V 7 bases short and J 3 bases short, with 15 bases between. The germline gives CDR1 SNHLY, CDR2 FYNNEI. The CDR3 coding sequence is TGTGCCAGCATTAGGGCAGCGGCTGACACCGGGGAGCTGTTTTTT. Protein sequence: CASIRAAADTGELFF.

The chain has TRBV30 and TRBJ2-1; D gene ambiguous. The ends were cut back, 2 bases at V and 2 bases at J, with 10 bases in the middle. Germline V gene lookup returns CDR1 GTSNPN and CDR2 SVGIG (reference sequence). This CDR3 is 14 amino acids long. CDR3 residues: CAWSLASPYNEQFF. The CDR3 bases are TGTGCCTGGAGTCTTGCTTCCCCCTACAATGAGCAGTTCTTC.

This clone was recorded once. This chain uses TRBV18 with TRBJ1-1, with D perhaps TRBD1 (5 bases). Germline V CDR1 and CDR2: KGHSH, LQKENI. Trimming took off 1 base at V and 0 bases at J, with 9 bases between the two ends. This CDR3 has 15 residues. The CDR3 protein is CASSPRRELNTEAFF. In DNA form, the CDR3 reads TGTGCCAGCTCACCACGCAGGGAGCTGAACACTGAAGCTTTCTTT.

The rearrangement uses TRBV7-2 and TRBJ1-5, with D maybe TRBD1 (6 bases). Germline V gene data show CDR1 as SGHTA and CDR2 as FQGNSA. This CDR3 is 16 amino acids long. V was trimmed by 5 bases and J by 2 bases, leaving 16 bases between them. This chain's CDR3 is CASSLGGGPGNQPQHF. The CDR3 coding sequence is TGTGCCAGCAGCCTAGGGGGGGGGCCGGGCAATCAGCCCCAGCATTTT.

The chain joins TRBV23-1 to TRBJ2-1; D call uncertain. Being an ORF, TRBV23-1 has a function that is uncertain. The CDR3 loop spans 10 amino acids. V gave up 9 bases and J gave up 11 bases, with 11 bases separating them. CDR3 DNA: TGCGCCAGGGTCCGGATAAAGCAGTTCTTC. This gives the protein CARVRIKQFF.

The chain is built from TRBV28 and TRBJ2-3; D gene uncertain. In germline, CDR1 is MDHEN, CDR2 SYDVKM. The V end was cut by 6 bases, the J end by 4 bases, with 5 bases between. The CDR3 has 11 residues. The CDR3 region has the DNA TGTGCCAGCAGGGAAGCAGATACGCAGTATTTT. This sequence encodes CASREADTQYF.

The chain uses TRBV15 and TRBJ2-7; 11 bases map to TRBD2. Germline CDR1 and CDR2: LNHNV and YYDKDF (reference sequence). The CDR3 extends over 15 amino acids. V was clipped by 0 bases and J by 5 bases; unmatched bases: 3. This CDR3 reads CATSRDTSGGDEQYF. The CDR3, as DNA: TGTGCCACCAGCAGAGACACTAGCGGGGGCGACGAGCAGTACTTC.

This chain uses TRBV4-1 with TRBJ1-5; D gene unclear. The CDR3 has 16 residues. V shed 2 bases and J shed 2 bases, with 13 bases lying between them. Germline assignment: CDR1 MGHRA and CDR2 YSYEKL. CDR3 loop: CASSQTVTRGNQPQHF. DNA for the CDR3: TGCGCCAGCAGCCAAACAGTGACCCGGGGCAATCAGCCCCAGCATTTT.

The chain combines TRBV5-1 with TRBJ2-1; the match to TRBD1 covers 7 bases. The germline V gene encodes CDR1 SGHRS and CDR2 YFSETQ. This CDR3 comprises 14 residues. The V segment lost 4 bases and the J segment 5 bases; nucleotides outside the gene matches: 6. CDR3 nucleotide sequence: TGCGCCAGCAGCCCTGGACAGGTCGACAATGAGCAGTTCTTC. As protein: CASSPGQVDNEQFF.

V gene TRBV11-2 combines with J gene TRBJ1-1; a possible D gene is TRBD1 (5 bases). The CDR3 totals 14 residues. Trimming cost V 3 bases and J 3 bases, with 11 bases left between them. Germline V CDR1 and CDR2: SGHAT, FQNNGV. The CDR3 DNA is TGTGCCAGCAGCTTCACACAGGCCGACACTGAAGCTTTCTTT. Translated: CASSFTQADTEAFF.

The chain is built from TRBV29-1 and TRBJ2-6; tentatively, D is TRBD1 or TRBD2 (5 bases each). Trimming left V 2 bases short and J 5 bases short, with 19 bases between. The CDR3 loop spans 17 amino acids. Germline CDR1 is SQVTM and CDR2 is ANQGSEA. CDR3 protein: CSVEWWDGVLRANVLTF. The CDR3 DNA reads TGCAGCGTTGAATGGTGGGACGGGGTTCTGAGGGCCAACGTCCTGACTTTC.

The chain uses TRBV2 and TRBJ1-2, with unresolved D. In germline, CDR1 is SNHLY, CDR2 FYNNEI. There are 15 residues in the CDR3. Trimming cost V 1 base and J 3 bases, with 12 bases left between them. CDR3 bases: TGTGCCAGCAGTGAAGGCGGGGAAGCATACTATGGCTACACCTTC. Its translation is CASSEGGEAYYGYTF.

The V gene is TRBV30, the J gene TRBJ1-6; TRBD1 might be the D (5 bases). The V gene's germline CDR1 is GTSNPN and CDR2 SVGIG (reference sequence). V dropped 0 bases and J dropped 11 bases, with 14 bases sitting between them. This CDR3 region has 14 residues. The DNA of the CDR3 is TGTGCCTGGAGTGTCCGAAGGGGAAGGGCACCCCTCCACTTT. Translating gives CAWSVRRGRAPLHF. The full variable domain, its missing parts supplied by reference TRBV30 and TRBJ1-6, is SQTIHQWPATLVQPVGSPLSLECTVEGTSNPNLYWYRQAAGRGLQLLFYSVGIGQISSEVPQNLSASRPQDRQFILSSKKLLLSDSGFYLCAWSVRRGRAPLHFGNGTRLTVT.

This clone rates as medium-sized. The rearrangement links TRBV7-9 to TRBJ1-5; the D is unclear. The CDR3 length is 13 residues. Trimming shortened V by 1 base and J by 4 bases, and 5 bases separated the two germline ends. Germline V gives CDR1 SEHNR, CDR2 FQNEAQ (reference sequence). As DNA, the CDR3 is TGTGCCAGCAGCTTAGAGGCAAATCAGCCCCAGCATTTT. Translation gives CASSLEANQPQHF.

This chain links TRBV7-6 with TRBJ2-7, with D perhaps given as TRBD1 or TRBD2 (6 bases each). The V end was cut by 2 bases, the J end by 1 base, with 9 bases between. Germline assignment: CDR1 SGHVS and CDR2 FNYEAQ. The CDR3 runs to 14 residues. This CDR3 is CASSLWGASYEQYF. Here the CDR3 DNA reads TGTGCCAGCAGCTTATGGGGGGCGTCCTACGAGCAGTACTTC.

The chain links TRBV6-5 to TRBJ2-4; D is unresolved. CDR3 length equals 13 residues. Germline V lookup: CDR1 MNHEY, CDR2 SVGAGI. The V and J ends lost 2 bases and 6 bases respectively, with 8 bases between them. The DNA of the CDR3 is TGTGCCAGCAGTTACGCCCCGGGAAACATTCAGTACTTC. Residues: CASSYAPGNIQYF.

The V gene is TRBV5-1, the J gene TRBJ1-2; 8 bases are shared with TRBD1. The ends lost 1 base at V and 3 bases at J; junction bases unmatched: 5. In germline, CDR1 is SGHRS, CDR2 YFSETQ. The CDR3 length is 15 residues. The CDR3 DNA follows: TGCGCCAGCAGCTTGAGGCAGGGGGCGGACTATGGCTACACCTTC. Protein sequence: CASSLRQGADYGYTF.

This clone was recorded once. The V call is TRBV11-3, the J call TRBJ1-2; 8 bases align to TRBD1. The CDR3 extends over 15 amino acids. Per germline, CDR1 SGHNT and CDR2 YENEEA. V lost 5 bases and J lost 0; bases outside the gene matches: 5. The CDR3 protein is CASSQPGQANYGYTF. The DNA of the CDR3 is TGTGCCAGCAGCCAACCGGGACAGGCTAACTATGGCTACACCTTC.

This chain uses TRBV19 with TRBJ1-2, with 8 positions matching TRBD1. In germline, CDR1 is LNHDA, CDR2 SQIVND (reference sequence). The CDR3 length is 15 residues. With V trimmed by 5 bases and J by 4 bases, 9 bases remained unmatched. The DNA for the CDR3 is TGTGCCAGTAGTCTACAGGGGGGGAGATTCTATGGCTACACCTTC. This translates into CASSLQGGRFYGYTF.

This clone was observed a handful of times. The chain is built from TRBV7-9 and TRBJ2-3; D gene unclear. Trimming stripped 1 base from V and 0 bases from J, with 5 bases between. Germline loops: CDR1 SEHNR, CDR2 FQNEAQ (reference sequence). CDR3 length: 14 residues. The CDR3 protein is CASSLVRSTDTQYF. CDR3 nucleotides: TGTGCCAGCAGCTTAGTCAGGAGCACAGATACGCAGTATTTT.

This rearrangement joins TRBV6-5 to TRBJ1-2, with a possible D match to TRBD1 (6 bases). Trimming pared 1 base from V and 6 bases from J, leaving 9 bases between. Germline values: CDR1 MNHEY, CDR2 SVGAGI. The CDR3 is 13 residues long. The CDR3 DNA follows: TGTGCCAGCAGTTACTTAGGGGGAGATGGCTACACCTTC. Translated, it gives CASSYLGGDGYTF.

The V call is TRBV5-1, the J call TRBJ1-1; D remains ambiguous. This CDR3 contains 15 residues. Germline V gives CDR1 SGHRS, CDR2 YFSETQ. V dropped 4 bases and J dropped 0 bases, with 13 bases sitting between them. CDR3: CASSLYGSMNTEAFF. The CDR3 nucleotides read TGCGCCAGCAGCCTGTATGGGTCCATGAACACTGAAGCTTTCTTT.